This T cell receptor beta chain is from a study of CD4+ T cells in melanoma. For this clone: Its antigen is currently unknown.

This table comes from immunoSEQ multiplex PCR, and its TCRdb copy is limited to in-frame clones, with some not included. Among some 110,000 clones listed, 92% were seen once. Per germline, CDR1 SGHTA and CDR2 FQGNSA. This CDR3 is 14 amino acids long. Trimming took 2 bases from V and 6 from J, leaving 13 bases between them. Findings and limits, study-wide: CD8+ T cell, macrophage and B cell function reportedly correlated with neoantigen-specific CD4+ T cells. Neoantigen-specific CD4+ T cells in melanoma reportedly had diverse differentiation states.

This clonotype was sampled from a human donor with melanoma. The rearrangement joins TRBV7-2 to TRBJ1-1; no clear D. Sequenced input: peripheral blood. The CDR3 DNA sequence: TGTGCCAGCAGCTTAAGGAGGGATCCCCCTGAAGCTTTCTTT. This gives the protein CASSLRRDPPEAFF. The full variable domain, rest sourced from reference TRBV7-2 and TRBJ1-1, is GAGVSQSPSNKVTEKGKDVELRCDPISGHTALYWYRQSLGQGLEFLIYFQGNSAPDKSGLPSDRFSAERTGGSVSTLTIQRTQQEDSAVYLCASSLRRDPPEAFFGQGTRLTVV.